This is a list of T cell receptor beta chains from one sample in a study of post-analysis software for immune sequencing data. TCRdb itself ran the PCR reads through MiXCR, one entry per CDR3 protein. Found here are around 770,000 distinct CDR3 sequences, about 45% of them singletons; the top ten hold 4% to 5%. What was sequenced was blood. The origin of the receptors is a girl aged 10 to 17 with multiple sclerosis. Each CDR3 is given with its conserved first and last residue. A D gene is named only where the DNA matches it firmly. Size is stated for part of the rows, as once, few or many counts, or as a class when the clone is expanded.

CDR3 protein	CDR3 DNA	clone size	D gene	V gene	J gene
CASGDGHINEQFF	TGTGCCAGCGGCGATGGACATATAAATGAGCAGTTCTTC	NA	NA	TRBV27	TRBJ2-1
CASSLRGTNFDTQYF	TGTGCCAGCAGCCTAAGGGGGACTAACTTCGATACGCAGTATTTT	NA	NA	TRBV7-2	TRBJ2-3
CTSSLYGSVYNEQFF	TGTACCAGCAGCTTGTACGGGAGCGTCTACAATGAGCAGTTCTTC	NA	NA	TRBV7-3	TRBJ2-1
CASSLDVPGEQFF	TGTGCCAGCAGCTTAGATGTACCCGGCGAGCAGTTCTTC	NA	NA	TRBV11-2	TRBJ2-1
CAISSTGDTEAFF	TGTGCCATCAGCTCAACAGGGGACACTGAAGCTTTCTTT	NA	TRBD1	TRBV10-3	TRBJ1-1
CASSFGVSTDTQYF	TGTGCCAGCAGCTTTGGGGTGAGCACAGATACGCAGTATTTT	few	NA	TRBV7-9	TRBJ2-3
CASSLGLRYEQYF	TGTGCCAGCAGCTTGGGACTTCGATACGAGCAGTACTTC	NA	NA	TRBV5-6	TRBJ2-7
CASSLQGTYGYTF	TGTGCCAGCAGCTTACAGGGGACCTATGGCTACACCTTC	NA	NA	TRBV7-2	TRBJ1-2
CASSLRSGTSTDTQYF	TGTGCCAGCAGCTTGAGGAGCGGGACTAGCACAGATACGCAGTATTTT	few	TRBD2	TRBV11-2	TRBJ2-3
CASHDGGSSYEQYF	TGCGCCAGCCATGATGGGGGAAGCTCCTACGAGCAGTACTTC	few	NA	TRBV5-1	TRBJ2-7
CASSQGIRAAGEYEQYF	TGTGCCAGCAGCCAAGGAATCCGAGCGGCCGGAGAGTACGAGCAGTACTTC	NA	NA	TRBV3-1	TRBJ2-7
CASSYSQGGPYEQYF	TGTGCCAGCAGTTACTCACAGGGGGGTCCCTACGAGCAGTACTTC	few	TRBD1	TRBV6-5	TRBJ2-7
CSGLATDTQYF	TGCAGTGGACTAGCGACAGATACGCAGTATTTT	NA	TRBD2	TRBV29-1	TRBJ2-3
CASSGFEEQFF	TGTGCCAGCAGTGGCTTTGAGGAGCAGTTCTTC	NA	NA	TRBV25-1	TRBJ2-1
CASSLAPENTEAFF	TGCGCCAGCAGCTTGGCGCCGGAAAACACTGAAGCTTTCTTT	NA	NA	TRBV5-1	TRBJ1-1
CSAPTANTEAFF	TGCAGTGCGCCAACAGCGAACACTGAAGCTTTCTTT	few	NA	TRBV20-1	TRBJ1-1
CASSVDGGAYEQYF	TGTGCCAGCAGCGTAGATGGGGGAGCCTACGAGCAGTACTTC	NA	NA	TRBV9	TRBJ2-7
CSVEISGFGYTF	TGCAGCGTTGAAATCTCCGGGTTTGGCTACACCTTC	NA	NA	TRBV29-1	TRBJ1-2
CASSERQTYGYTF	TGCGCCAGCTCGGAACGGCAGACCTATGGCTACACCTTC	few	NA	TRBV5-1	TRBJ1-2
CASSAAGGPSQYF	TGTGCCAGCAGCGCCGCAGGGGGCCCGTCCCAGTACTTC	once	TRBD1	TRBV9	TRBJ2-7
CSARAGGPIETQYF	TGCAGTGCTAGAGCGGGAGGGCCCATCGAGACCCAGTACTTC	NA	TRBD2	TRBV20-1	TRBJ2-5
CSVEVGKRVREQYF	TGCAGCGTTGAAGTGGGGAAAAGAGTGCGGGAGCAGTACTTC	NA	NA	TRBV29-1	TRBJ2-7
CASSSSPGLAGGVPDTQYF	TGTGCCAGCAGCTCCTCCCCGGGACTAGCGGGAGGGGTCCCAGATACGCAGTATTTT	NA	TRBD2	TRBV7-8	TRBJ2-3
CSVYKQGLNTEAFF	TGCAGCGTATACAAACAGGGGCTGAACACTGAAGCTTTCTTT	NA	TRBD1	TRBV29-1	TRBJ1-1
CASSLWAEYSPLHF	TGTGCCAGCAGCTTATGGGCAGAGTATTCACCCCTCCACTTT	NA	NA	TRBV7-2	TRBJ1-6